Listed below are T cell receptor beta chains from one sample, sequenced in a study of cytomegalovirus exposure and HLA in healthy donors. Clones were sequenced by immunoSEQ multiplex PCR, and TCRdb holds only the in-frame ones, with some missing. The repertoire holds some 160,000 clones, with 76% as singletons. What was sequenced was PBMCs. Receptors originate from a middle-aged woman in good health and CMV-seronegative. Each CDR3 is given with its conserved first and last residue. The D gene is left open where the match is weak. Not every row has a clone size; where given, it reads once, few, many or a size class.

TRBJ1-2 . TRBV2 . CASSNRDRHPGYTF TGTGCCAGCAGTAACAGGGACCGCCATCCCGGCTACACCTTC
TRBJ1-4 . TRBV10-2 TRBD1 CASSEQGAREKLFF TGCGCCAGCAGTGAACAGGGGGCGAGGGAAAAACTGTTTTTT
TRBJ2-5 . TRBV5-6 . CASSLQGPGQQAQETQYF TGTGCCAGCAGCTTGCAGGGGCCAGGCCAACAAGCCCAAGAGACCCAGTACTTC
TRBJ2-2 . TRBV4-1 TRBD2 CASSHTLAGNGELFF TGCGCCAGCAGCCATACACTAGCGGGGAACGGGGAGCTGTTTTTT
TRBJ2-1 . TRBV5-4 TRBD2 CASSLDYAGGGGQFF TGTGCCAGCAGCTTGGACTATGCGGGAGGCGGGGGGCAGTTCTTC
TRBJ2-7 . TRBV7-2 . CASSPMGVDVYEQYF TGTGCCAGCAGCCCAATGGGAGTGGATGTCTACGAGCAGTACTTC
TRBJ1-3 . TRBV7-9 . CASSLDRGNTIYF TGTGCCAGCAGCTTAGACAGAGGAAACACCATATATTTT
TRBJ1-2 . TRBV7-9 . CASSLVSRNYGYTF TGTGCCAGCAGCTTAGTTTCCAGAAACTATGGCTACACCTTC
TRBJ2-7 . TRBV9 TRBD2 CASSVGGLAESYEQYF TGTGCCAGCAGCGTAGGAGGGCTAGCGGAGTCCTACGAGCAGTACTTC
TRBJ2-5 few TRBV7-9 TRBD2 CASSLGLAVETQYF TGTGCCAGCAGCCTAGGACTAGCGGTGGAGACCCAGTACTTC
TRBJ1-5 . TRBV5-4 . CASSLQGRNQPQHF TGTGCCAGCAGCTTACAGGGTCGTAATCAGCCCCAGCATTTT
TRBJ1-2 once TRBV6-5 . CASSHAGGWTF TGTGCCAGCAGCCACGCCGGGGGATGGACCTTC
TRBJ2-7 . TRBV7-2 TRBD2 CASSPGLAGELDYEQYF TGTGCCAGCAGCCCGGGACTAGCGGGAGAACTAGACTACGAGCAGTACTTC
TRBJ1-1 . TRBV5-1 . CASSLARQDIEAFF TGCGCCAGCAGCTTGGCCCGACAGGACATCGAGGCTTTCTTT
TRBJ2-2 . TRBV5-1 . CASSLGRITNTGELFF TGCGCCAGCAGCTTGGGTAGAATAACGAACACCGGGGAGCTGTTTTTT
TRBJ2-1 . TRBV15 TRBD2 CATSRNSGRASNEQFF TGTGCCACCAGCAGAAATAGCGGGAGGGCCAGTAATGAGCAGTTCTTC
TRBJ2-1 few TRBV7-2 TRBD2 CASSFGTIYNEQFF TGTGCCAGCAGCTTCGGGACTATCTACAATGAGCAGTTCTTC
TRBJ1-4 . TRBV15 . CATSRARVTTNEKLLF TGTGCCACCAGCAGAGCCCGAGTTACAACTAATGAAAAACTGCTTTTT
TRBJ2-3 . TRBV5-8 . CASSKPTGGKDTQYF TGTGCCAGCAGCAAACCGACGGGGGGCAAGGATACGCAGTATTTT
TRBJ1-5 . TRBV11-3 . CASILGQQGPPNNQPQHF TGTGCCAGCATCCTCGGACAGCAAGGACCCCCCAACAATCAGCCCCAGCATTTT
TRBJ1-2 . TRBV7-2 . CASSLAGGNGYTF TGTGCCAGCAGCTTAGCGGGGGGAAATGGCTACACCTTC
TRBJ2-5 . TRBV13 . CASSSPPQETQYF TGTGCCAGCAGCTCCCCCCCTCAAGAGACCCAGTACTTC
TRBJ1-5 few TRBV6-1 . CASSEAGGREPQHF TGTGCCAGCAGTGAAGCGGGGGGGCGCGAGCCCCAGCATTTT
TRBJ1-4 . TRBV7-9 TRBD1 CASSPGQGVTSPEKLFF TGTGCCAGCAGCCCAGGACAGGGGGTTACCTCGCCAGAAAAACTGTTTTTT